Detailed here is one T cell receptor beta chain. Its antigen is currently unknown. The data were taken from a study of CD8 T cells in Susac syndrome. Study-level points and caveats: The study conceded that relatively few individuals underwent its TCR sequencing and HLA analysis.

Germline lookup yields CDR1 SGHNT and CDR2 YYREEE (reference sequence). Trimming stripped 0 bases from V and 9 bases from J, with 10 bases between. CDR3 length equals 14 residues. Random hexamers were used to reverse transcribe an amount of roughly 0.45 to 1 ug RNA. TCRdb used MiXCR to reprocess the immunoSEQ multiplex PCR reads, holding one entry per CDR3 protein. The sample has about 200,000 distinct CDR3 sequences, approximately 95% seen once; the top ten hold around 0.082%. The V and J genes are TRBV5-4 and TRBJ1-6; D possibly corresponds to TRBD1 (5 bases). Sequenced material: CD4+ T cells from PBMCs. This clonotype was obtained from a human donor with multiple sclerosis. The chain's CDR3 is CASSLGRVGSPLHF. The DNA of the CDR3 is TGTGCCAGCAGCTTGGGCAGGGTCGGTTCACCCCTCCACTTT.